This is a list of T cell receptor beta chains from one sample in a study of cytomegalovirus exposure and HLA in healthy donors. Clones were read by immunoSEQ multiplex PCR, and TCRdb kept only the in-frame ones, dropping some. Altogether tens of thousands of clones are present, 70% to 85% being singletons, with the ten largest covering 2.9%. Source material: PBMCs. The receptor source for this set is a man aged 50-59 years in good health and CMV-seronegative. CDR3s include the opening cysteine and the closing phenylalanine or tryptophan. Each record gives: J gene, clone size, V gene, D gene, CDR3 DNA, CDR3 protein. D genes are given only for firm matches. Expanded clones are given a class, and other clones once, few, many or no size at all.

TRBJ2-3,-,TRBV6-1,-,TGTGCCAGCAGTGAAGCGCTTCATTGGCTAGGAACAGATACGCAGTATTTT,CASSEALHWLGTDTQYF
TRBJ2-3,-,TRBV29-1,TRBD2,TGCAGCGTTGAAGGGACTAGCGGGGGCCTAGGAGATACGCAGTATTTT,CSVEGTSGGLGDTQYF
TRBJ2-1,-,TRBV30,TRBD2,TGTGCCTGGGACACGGGACTAGCGGGAAAGAATGAGCAGTTCTTC,CAWDTGLAGKNEQFF
TRBJ2-1,-,TRBV9,-,TGTGCCAGCAGCCCCCGCGGGTCCTACAATGAGCAGTTCTTC,CASSPRGSYNEQFF
TRBJ1-1,-,TRBV19,TRBD1,TGTGCCAGTAGTATTAGGGGACAGGGTACCGGCACTGAAGCTTTCTTT,CASSIRGQGTGTEAFF
TRBJ2-7,-,TRBV7-2,TRBD2,TGTGCCAGCAGCGCCAGCGGGGCGGGATACGAGCAGTACTTC,CASSASGAGYEQYF
TRBJ1-2,-,TRBV9,-,TGTGCCAGCAGCCCCAGTGGAGGGGACTATGGCTACACCTTC,CASSPSGGDYGYTF
TRBJ1-2,-,TRBV15,-,TGTGCCACCAGGGGGAGAGGGCGCAATGGCTACACCTTC,CATRGRGRNGYTF
TRBJ2-5,-,TRBV6-4,-,TGTGCCATGCCCCCTAAAGGAGGACAGACAAAAGAGACCCAGTACTTC,CAMPPKGGQTKETQYF
TRBJ2-3,once,TRBV6-5,TRBD2,TGTGCCAGCAGTTATATAACGGGGGGGAGCACAGATACGCAGTATTTT,CASSYITGGSTDTQYF
TRBJ2-3,-,TRBV7-2,TRBD1,TGTGCCAGCAGCCCTCCCGGGACAGGGGGCTCAGATACGCAGTATTTT,CASSPPGTGGSDTQYF
TRBJ2-1,-,TRBV7-6,-,TGTGCCAGCAGCTTAAGCGCTGGCGTTGAGCAGTTCTTC,CASSLSAGVEQFF
TRBJ1-3,-,TRBV6-5,-,TGTGCCAGCAGTTACTACACCCCCTCGTCTGGAAACACCATATATTTT,CASSYYTPSSGNTIYF
TRBJ1-4,-,TRBV14,TRBD1,TGTGCCAGCAGCCAAGCCGGGACAGCTAATGAAAAACTGTTTTTT,CASSQAGTANEKLFF
TRBJ1-1,-,TRBV6-5,-,TGTGCCAGCAGTTACTCGTGGACAAACACTGAAGCTTTCTTT,CASSYSWTNTEAFF
TRBJ1-3,few,TRBV7-2,-,TGTGCCAGCAGCTACGCTACAGGGAGCAGTTCTGGAAACACCATATATTTT,CASSYATGSSSGNTIYF
TRBJ2-7,-,TRBV15,-,TGTGCCACCAGCAGAGATGGGGGCGTCGAGCAGTACTTC,CATSRDGGVEQYF
TRBJ2-5,-,TRBV2,TRBD2,TGTGCCAGCAGTAAAGCGGCTAGCGGGGGGGCGGCCCAGTACTTC,CASSKAASGGAAQYF
TRBJ2-3,once,TRBV4-3,-,TGCGCCAGCAGCCTTCAGGTTAGCACAGATACGCAGTATTTT,CASSLQVSTDTQYF
TRBJ2-7,-,TRBV28,-,TGTGCCAGCACCCCGGACTTTCCCTACGAGCAGTACTTC,CASTPDFPYEQYF
TRBJ2-7,-,TRBV15,-,TGTGCCACCAGCAGAGATTGGGGAGGCGAGCAGTACTTC,CATSRDWGGEQYF
TRBJ2-3,few,TRBV7-8,-,TGTGCCAGCAGCCCCGGGGGTGGCACAGATACGCAGTATTTT,CASSPGGGTDTQYF
TRBJ2-7,-,TRBV9,TRBD1,TGTGCCAGCAGCCCTTCGTGGGGACAGGGTGTGGGCTCCTACGAGCAGTACTTC,CASSPSWGQGVGSYEQYF